The entry below describes one TCR beta chain. Its antigen remains unidentified. Data came from immunoSEQ multiplex PCR; TCRdb stores just in-frame clones and leaves some out. The sample lists some 99,000 clones, 85% to 90% seen once, with more than 2% in the top ten. The sample is drawn from a study of cytomegalovirus exposure and HLA in healthy donors. The study, taken as a whole, reports: In the 95 to 150 validation repertoires, a later analysis found that first-cohort TCR clusters tended to co-occur. There were 150 to 200 TCR beta chains listed as cytomegalovirus-associated.

These donors were members of the approximately 120-subject validation cohort, a group separate from the approximately 670-subject first cohort. CDR3 length: 15 amino acids. V was pared by 7 bases and J by 6 bases, with 14 bases of the junction left unmatched. This clonotype was obtained from a woman under 30 in good health and CMV-seronegative. The source material was PBMCs. The rearrangement links TRBV5-3 to TRBJ2-7, with TRBD1 matching 9 bases. TRBV5-3 is noted as an ORF with a role that remains uncertain. The CDR3 region has the DNA TGTGCCAGAGGGACCCTCCGGGACAGGGAATGCGAGCAGTACTTC. Translation gives CARGTLRDRECEQYF.